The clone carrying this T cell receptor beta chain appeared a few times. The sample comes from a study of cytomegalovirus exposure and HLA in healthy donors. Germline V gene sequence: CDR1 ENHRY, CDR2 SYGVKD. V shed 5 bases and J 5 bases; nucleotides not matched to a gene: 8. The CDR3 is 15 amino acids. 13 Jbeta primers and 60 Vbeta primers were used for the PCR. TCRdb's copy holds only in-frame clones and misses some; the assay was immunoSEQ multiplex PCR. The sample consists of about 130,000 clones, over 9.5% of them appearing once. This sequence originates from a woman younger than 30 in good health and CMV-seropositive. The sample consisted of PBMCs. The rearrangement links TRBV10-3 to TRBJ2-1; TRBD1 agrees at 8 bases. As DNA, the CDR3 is TGTGCCATCAGTACTCAGGGGGCGCTTAACAATGAGCAGTTCTTC. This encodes CAISTQGALNNEQFF.